The 18 T cell receptor beta chains below all came from one sample that was sequenced in a study of human T cells and chemical hapten exposure. Sequencing started from total RNA isolated from unfractionated whole blood. From the 5' RACE reads, TCRdb called clonotypes with MiXCR, one entry per CDR3 protein. This table holds under 85,000 distinct CDR3 sequences, more than 7% found once. These receptors all come from a male donor in good health.

The chain has TRBV7-2 and TRBJ2-5; D not resolved. The germline CDR1 and CDR2 sequences are SGHTA and FQGNSA. The germline V and J ends were trimmed by 1 base and 0 bases, with 3 bases remaining between them. The CDR3 extends over 13 amino acids. Here the CDR3 reads CASSLDNQETQYF. The CDR3 DNA is TGTGCCAGCAGCTTAGACAACCAAGAGACCCAGTACTTC.

The chain joins TRBV15 to TRBJ2-1, with 8 bases that match TRBD2. The CDR3 is 15 amino acids. The V segment lost 4 bases and the J segment 2 bases; nucleotides outside the gene matches: 4. Per germline, CDR1 LNHNV and CDR2 YYDKDF (reference sequence). The CDR3 nucleotides read TGTGCCACCAGCATTAGCGGGGACCCCTACAATGAGCAGTTCTTC. Translation gives CATSISGDPYNEQFF. Complete variable domain (other parts from reference TRBV15 and TRBJ2-1): DAMVIQNPRYQVTQFGKPVTLSCSQTLNHNVMYWYQQKSSQAPKLLFHYYDKDFNNEADTPDNFQSRRPNTSFCFLDIRSPGLGDTAMYLCATSISGDPYNEQFFGPGTRLTVL.

This clonotype was seen at least ten times. The chain uses TRBV29-1 and TRBJ1-1; possibly TRBD1 for D (6 bases). CDR1 is SQVTM, CDR2 ANQGSEA, per germline. The CDR3 totals 13 residues. V lost 4 bases and J 1 base, leaving 10 bases between the germline ends. In DNA, the CDR3 is TGCAGCGTTGTAGGACAGTCGAACACTGAAGCTTTCTTT. Translation: CSVVGQSNTEAFF.

The J gene is TRBJ2-5, the V gene TRBV14, with no clear D. This CDR3 comprises 12 residues. The germline gives CDR1 SGHDN, CDR2 FVKESK. Trimming cost V 1 base and J 5 bases, with 5 bases left between them. The CDR3 is CASSQVLETQYF. The CDR3 nucleotides read TGTGCCAGCAGCCAAGTACTGGAGACCCAGTACTTC.

This clonotype was counted at least ten times. J is TRBJ2-3 and V is TRBV5-6; D remains unclear. The length of the CDR3 is 13 residues. V dropped 5 bases and J dropped 4 bases, with 11 bases sitting between them. Germline V gene sequence: CDR1 SGHDT, CDR2 YYEEEE. For the CDR3, the DNA is TGTGCCAGCAGGTCCCTTGGGGCAGATACGCAGTATTTT. Its protein product is CASRSLGADTQYF.

This clonotype was found a few times. The chain recombines TRBV7-3 with TRBJ1-1; D call uncertain. This CDR3 region has 16 residues. Trimming took 1 base from V and 1 from J, leaving 13 bases between them. Germline V gene lookup returns CDR1 SGHTA and CDR2 FQGTGA. In DNA form, the CDR3 reads TGTGCCAGCAGCTTAAACCGCCCCCCCGGGAACACTGAAGCTTTCTTT. This translates into CASSLNRPPGNTEAFF.

There are a few counts of this clonotype. The gene calls are TRBV20-1 and TRBJ1-5; no definite D call. V was trimmed by 3 bases and J by 3 bases, leaving 9 bases between them. There are 13 residues in the CDR3. CDR1 and CDR2 from the germline V gene are DFQATT and SNEGSKA (reference sequence). The CDR3 nucleotides are TGCAGTGCTAGGTCGGACCTCAATCAGCCCCAGCATTTT. Encoded protein: CSARSDLNQPQHF.

The table lists this clonotype with many counts. The rearrangement uses TRBV15 and TRBJ2-7, with D tentatively TRBD1 or TRBD2 (5 bases each). V was clipped by 0 bases and J by 3 bases, with 9 bases between them. Germline loops: CDR1 LNHNV, CDR2 YYDKDF (reference sequence). The CDR3 extends over 14 amino acids. The CDR3 reads CATSRDRELYEQYF. CDR3 DNA sequence: TGTGCCACCAGCAGAGACAGGGAGCTCTACGAGCAGTACTTC.

This chain links TRBV7-9 with TRBJ2-5; 8 bases fit TRBD2. J gave up 3 bases and V 5 bases, and 2 bases lay outside the gene matches. The CDR3 contains 13 residues. Per germline, CDR1 SEHNR and CDR2 FQNEAQ (reference sequence). The chain's CDR3 is CASSLTSEETQYF. The CDR3 bases are TGTGCCAGCAGCCTGACTAGCGAAGAGACCCAGTACTTC.

The chain is built from TRBV7-9 and TRBJ2-7; 14 bases fit TRBD2. The CDR3 totals 17 residues. Germline V gives CDR1 SEHNR, CDR2 FQNEAQ (reference sequence). J lost 0 bases, V lost 4 bases, and 5 bases had no gene match. DNA of the CDR3: TGTGCCAGCAGCTCCAGGACTAGCGGGGGGTTCTCCTACGAGCAGTACTTC. Its translation is CASSSRTSGGFSYEQYF.

There are many counts of this clonotype. This chain joins TRBV6-6 and TRBJ2-1; D is unresolved. The CDR3 has 17 amino acids. V lost 0 bases to trimming and J lost 0 bases, with 12 bases between them. Germline V CDR1 and CDR2: MNHNY, SVGAGI (reference sequence). CDR3: CASSYSVLPSSYNEQFF. In DNA form, the CDR3 reads TGTGCCAGCAGTTACTCGGTCCTCCCCAGCTCCTACAATGAGCAGTTCTTC.

J is TRBJ2-1 and V is TRBV6-6; tentative D call: TRBD1 (5 bases). Germline-derived CDR1 and CDR2 are MNHNY and SVGAGI (reference sequence). The CDR3 covers 14 residues. Trimming removed 11 bases from V and 0 bases from J, with 14 bases in between. The CDR3 region has the DNA TGTGCCGTGGGTGGTGACAGCTCCTACAATGAGCAGTTCTTC. Translated: CAVGGDSSYNEQFF.

The table lists this clonotype with many counts. CDR3 region: CASSRGEGGNTEAFF. The CDR3 DNA sequence: TGCGCCAGCAGCCGTGGAGAGGGAGGAAACACTGAAGCTTTCTTT. The chain couples TRBV5-1 to TRBJ1-1; D remains ambiguous. The CDR3 covers 15 residues. Trimming took off 4 bases at V and 2 bases at J, with 15 bases between the two ends. The V gene's germline CDR1 is SGHRS and CDR2 YFSETQ.

This clonotype was seen more than once but under ten times. The J gene is TRBJ1-1, the V gene TRBV12-3 or TRBV12-4, with D uncertain. The CDR3 is 13 residues long. Trimming pared 6 bases from V and 0 bases from J, leaving 8 bases between. The CDR3 spells CASRKGLNTEAFF. In DNA, the CDR3 is TGTGCCAGCAGAAAAGGGCTGAACACTGAAGCTTTCTTT.

This clonotype was seen many times. The chain couples TRBV20-1 to TRBJ1-1; D is perhaps TRBD1 (6 bases). Germline values: CDR1 DFQATT, CDR2 SNEGSKA (reference sequence). The CDR3 loop spans 13 amino acids. Trimming took off 5 bases at V and 0 bases at J, with 10 bases between the two ends. CDR3 coding DNA: TGCAGTGCTCCGGACAGTTTGAACACTGAAGCTTTCTTT. This encodes CSAPDSLNTEAFF.

This sequence joins TRBV3-1 and TRBJ1-6, with D unclear. V lost 0 bases, J lost 4 bases, and 13 bases lay in between. In germline, CDR1 is LGHDT, CDR2 YNNKEL (reference sequence). This CDR3 is built from 17 residues. In DNA, the CDR3 is TGTGCCAGCAGCCAAGACCCGGAGACCGTATATAATTCACCCCTCCACTTT. This translates into CASSQDPETVYNSPLHF.

Many counts were recorded for this clonotype. The chain uses TRBV9 and TRBJ2-7, with 7 nucleotides matching TRBD2. Germline assignment: CDR1 SGDLS and CDR2 YYNGEE. This CDR3 is built from 14 residues. Trimming at V came to 2 bases and at J to 0 bases, leaving 2 bases not matched to a gene. The CDR3 DNA sequence: TGTGCCAGCAGCGTGGGGGGGAGCTCCTACGAGCAGTACTTC. This codes for CASSVGGSSYEQYF.

The chain is built from TRBV29-1 and TRBJ1-2, with TRBD1 as a possible D gene (5 bases). The V gene lost 3 bases and the J gene lost 11 bases, with 19 bases spanning the gap. The CDR3 runs 13 residues. CDR1 is SQVTM, CDR2 ANQGSEA, per germline. CDR3 sequence: CSVDDSPLIGYTF. The CDR3 DNA reads as TGCAGCGTTGATGACAGTCCCCTAATTGGGTACACCTTC.